Listed here are 24 T cell receptor beta chains from one sample, sequenced in a study of identical twins. TCRdb re-called the 5' RACE reads with MiXCR, one entry per CDR3 protein. The sample carries nearly 900,000 distinct CDR3 sequences, approximately 13% recorded once. These data are also associated with another study on yellow fever vaccine responses in identical twins.

Sequenced sample: PBMCs. The receptors here all came from a woman under 30 in good health.

This chain connects TRBV11-2 to TRBJ2-2; D gene unclear. Germline CDR1 and CDR2: SGHAT and FQNNGV. The CDR3 sequence is 16 residues long. Deletions cut 1 base from V and 2 bases from J, with 11 bases between. This CDR3 is CASSLGRPINTGELFF. The DNA of the CDR3 is TGTGCCAGCAGCTTAGGCAGGCCTATCAACACCGGGGAGCTGTTTTTT.

This clonotype was observed a few times. The chain uses TRBV12-3 or TRBV12-4 and TRBJ2-1, with D perhaps matching TRBD1 (6 bases). Trimming removed 3 bases at V and 7 bases at J, with 16 bases between. The CDR3 extends over 15 amino acids. In nucleotides, the CDR3 is TGTGCCAGCAGTTTCGAGGGGGATTTGATTAATGAGCAGTTCTTC. As protein: CASSFEGDLINEQFF.

This clonotype has a handful of counts. The chain couples TRBV12-3 or TRBV12-4 to TRBJ2-5, with D uncertain. Trimming left V 1 base short and J 5 bases short, with 14 bases between. This CDR3 spans 15 amino acids. CDR3 bases: TGTGCCAGCAGTTTAGGGGTGGCGCTTCAGGAGACCCAGTACTTC. It codes for CASSLGVALQETQYF.

This clonotype was counted between two and nine times. The rearrangement links TRBV7-8 to TRBJ2-3, with unresolved D. Germline V lookup: CDR1 SGHVS, CDR2 FQNEAQ. This CDR3 is 14 amino acids long. V was trimmed by 2 bases and J by 5 bases, leaving 11 bases between them. Here the CDR3 DNA reads TGTGCCAGCAGCTTAATGGTGGAGAAAGATACGCAGTATTTT. This sequence encodes CASSLMVEKDTQYF.

V and J are TRBV7-9 and TRBJ2-1; 12 nucleotides match TRBD2. Germline CDR1 and CDR2: SEHNR and FQNEAQ (reference sequence). The V gene end was trimmed by 6 bases and the J gene end by 7 bases; junction bases not matched to a gene: 7. This CDR3 has 15 residues. The CDR3 DNA is TGTGCCAGCAGTACTCGGACTAGCGGGATTAATGAGCAGTTCTTC. Encoded protein: CASSTRTSGINEQFF. The variable domain in full, completed from reference TRBV7-9 and TRBJ2-1, reads DTGVSQNPRHKITKRGQNVTFRCDPISEHNRLYWYRQTLGQGPEFLTYFQNEAQLEKSRLLSDRFSAERPKGSFSTLEIQRTEQGDSAMYLCASSTRTSGINEQFFGPGTRLTVL.

This clonotype occurred many times. V is TRBV12-3 or TRBV12-4 and J is TRBJ1-1, with D perhaps TRBD1 (5 bases). Between the trimmed V and J ends, which lost 5 bases and 5 bases, there was a span of 18 bases. CDR3 length equals 15 residues. CDR3 DNA: TGTGCCAGCAGTCCCCCTTCAAGACGGGGGACTGAAGCTTTCTTT. This sequence encodes CASSPPSRRGTEAFF.

This clonotype was seen more than once but under ten times. V and J are TRBV6-6 and TRBJ2-1; D perhaps matches TRBD1 (6 bases). CDR1 is MNHNY and CDR2 is SVGAGI in the germline V gene (reference sequence). V dropped 2 bases and J dropped 11 bases, with 13 bases sitting between them. The CDR3 sequence is 13 residues long. The CDR3 protein is CASSYPGATKQFF. The CDR3 coding sequence is TGTGCCAGCAGTTACCCAGGGGCGACCAAGCAGTTCTTC.

This chain uses TRBV19 with TRBJ2-1; D call uncertain. V was clipped by 8 bases and J by 4 bases, with 18 bases between them. Per germline, CDR1 LNHDA and CDR2 SQIVND (reference sequence). This CDR3 is 15 amino acids long. This CDR3 reads CASGYGWGIYNEQFF. CDR3 sequence (DNA): TGTGCCAGTGGCTATGGTTGGGGAATATACAATGAGCAGTTCTTC.

This chain connects TRBV6-5 to TRBJ1-1; TRBD1 is a possible D gene (5 bases). The CDR3 runs to 15 residues. V was clipped by 0 bases and J by 2 bases, with 10 bases between them. The germline CDR1 and CDR2 sequences are MNHEY and SVGAGI. The DNA for the CDR3 is TGTGCCAGCAGTTACTCGGGACGGACTAACACTGAAGCTTTCTTT. It specifies CASSYSGRTNTEAFF.

A few counts support this clonotype. V is TRBV6-5 and J is TRBJ1-1; unclear D gene. V was cut by 5 bases and J by 4 bases, with 8 bases left in between. CDR1 is MNHEY, CDR2 SVGAGI, per germline. This CDR3 is 12 amino acids long. The CDR3 sequence is CASSKFGTEAFF. The CDR3, as DNA: TGTGCCAGCAGTAAGTTTGGCACTGAAGCTTTCTTT.

This clonotype was recorded at least ten times. V is TRBV28 and J is TRBJ2-1, with unresolved D. Between the trimmed V and J ends, which lost 7 bases and 5 bases, there was a span of 9 bases. The CDR3 runs 12 residues. Germline CDR1 reads MDHEN; CDR2 reads SYDVKM. DNA for the CDR3: TGTGCCAGCATAACGGCCAACAATGAGCAGTTCTTC. It encodes CASITANNEQFF. Full variable domain (rest looked up from reference TRBV28 and TRBJ2-1): DVKVTQSSRYLVKRTGEKVFLECVQDMDHENMFWYRQDPGLGLRLIYFSYDVKMKEKGDIPEGYSVSREKKERFSLILESASTNQTSMYLCASITANNEQFFGPGTRLTVL.

On this clonotype: One end of the junction fails to match germline, which may point to a read error. This chain joins TRBV20-1 and TRBJ2-4, with TRBD2 as a possible D gene (6 bases). Germline V gives CDR1 DFQATT, CDR2 SNEGSKA (reference sequence). This CDR3 comprises 16 residues. As DNA, the CDR3 is TGCTGTGCTAGGCGGGTGGGGGACTTAGCCAAAAACATTCAGTACTTC. Residues: CCARRVGDLAKNIQYF.

This chain connects TRBV5-1 to TRBJ2-7; the match to TRBD2 covers 12 bases. Trimming removed 6 bases from V and 5 bases from J; junction bases left unmatched: 9. In germline, CDR1 is SGHRS, CDR2 YFSETQ. There are 15 residues in the CDR3. CDR3 sequence: CASTSRLAGDDEQYF. CDR3 coding DNA: TGCGCCAGCACCTCTAGACTAGCGGGAGACGACGAGCAGTACTTC. The full variable domain, completed using reference TRBV5-1 and TRBJ2-7, is KAGVTQTPRYLIKTRGQQVTLSCSPISGHRSVSWYQQTPGQGLQFLFEYFSETQRNKGNFPGRFSGRQFSNSRSEMNVSTLELGDSALYLCASTSRLAGDDEQYFGPGTRLTVT.

This clonotype was seen only a few times. This chain joins TRBV6-2 or TRBV6-3 and TRBJ2-5, with D unresolved. Germline V CDR1 and CDR2: MNHEY, SVGEGT. Trimming stripped 0 bases from V and 5 bases from J, with 7 bases between. The CDR3 covers 13 residues. CDR3 coding DNA: TGTGCCAGCAGTTACTCGTTCCAGGAGACCCAGTACTTC. It translates to CASSYSFQETQYF.

This clonotype was counted only a few times. The chain uses TRBV6-6 and TRBJ2-1; D perhaps matches TRBD2 (5 bases). Looked up from germline, CDR1 is MNHNY and CDR2 is SVGAGI (reference sequence). The V gene lost 2 bases and the J gene lost 9 bases, with 8 bases spanning the gap. The length of the CDR3 is 12 residues. The CDR3 DNA reads as TGTGCCAGCAGTTACGTCGGGGTTGAGCAGTTCTTC. Protein sequence: CASSYVGVEQFF.

There are many counts of this clonotype. The chain carries TRBV5-1 and TRBJ2-1; tentative D call: TRBD2 (6 bases). Germline V gives CDR1 SGHRS, CDR2 YFSETQ. The CDR3 has 14 residues. The V and J ends lost 0 bases and 5 bases respectively, with 9 bases between them. CDR3 nucleotides: TGCGCCAGCAGCTTGGGGGCGGGAAACAATGAGCAGTTCTTC. Translated: CASSLGAGNNEQFF.

The chain has TRBV7-9 and TRBJ2-1; TRBD2 matches 13 bases. V was pared by 5 bases and J by 4 bases, with 5 bases of the junction left unmatched. The CDR3 contains 16 residues. Looked up from germline, CDR1 is SEHNR and CDR2 is FQNEAQ (reference sequence). The CDR3, as DNA: TGTGCCAGCAGCGACCCACTAGCGGGGGGGTACAATGAGCAGTTCTTC. It yields the protein CASSDPLAGGYNEQFF.

In its sample, this clonotype was seen a few times. The CDR3 DNA reads TGTGCCATCAGTGATTTGACAGGCTCCAATCAGCCCCAGCATTTT. Protein: CAISDLTGSNQPQHF. J is TRBJ1-5 and V is TRBV10-3, with D possibly matching TRBD1 (6 bases). The germline CDR1 and CDR2 sequences are ENHRY and SYGVKD. The CDR3 runs to 15 residues. The V gene lost 3 bases and the J gene lost 3 bases, with 12 bases spanning the gap.

The chain couples TRBV6-1 to TRBJ2-7, with D perhaps matching TRBD1 (6 bases). Germline assignment: CDR1 MNHNS and CDR2 SASEGT. Between the trimmed V and J ends, which lost 3 bases and 6 bases, there was a span of 9 bases. The CDR3 has 12 residues. The CDR3 spells CASSEGAREQYF. CDR3 bases: TGTGCCAGCAGTGAGGGGGCCCGCGAGCAGTACTTC.

This clonotype came up many times. This rearrangement joins TRBV4-1 to TRBJ2-1, with 7 bases lining up with TRBD2. Losses at the gene ends were 4 bases for V and 2 bases for J; bases not matched to a gene: 11. Germline CDR1 and CDR2: MGHRA and YSYEKL. CDR3 length: 17 residues. The CDR3 DNA is TGCGCCAGCAGCCTAGGACTTGCGGGGGAGACCTACAATGAGCAGTTCTTC. It is translated as CASSLGLAGETYNEQFF.

The J gene is TRBJ2-1, the V gene TRBV7-9, with no clear D. V gave up 7 bases and J gave up 0 bases, with 7 bases separating them. From germline, CDR1 is SEHNR and CDR2 FQNEAQ (reference sequence). The CDR3 is 13 residues long. CDR3 residues: CASTFSSYNEQFF. The DNA of the CDR3 is TGTGCCAGCACGTTTAGCTCCTACAATGAGCAGTTCTTC.

The rearrangement joins TRBV5-1 to TRBJ2-5; 7 nucleotides match TRBD2. CDR3 length equals 16 residues. CDR1 and CDR2 from the germline V gene are SGHRS and YFSETQ. V was clipped by 4 bases and J by 0 bases; unmatched bases: 9. The CDR3 sequence: CASSRRTSSYQETQYF. DNA of the CDR3: TGCGCCAGCAGCAGAAGGACTAGTTCCTACCAAGAGACCCAGTACTTC.

This clonotype was seen a few times. V usage is TRBV12-3 or TRBV12-4 and J usage is TRBJ2-1; D may be TRBD1 (6 bases). The CDR3 extends over 13 amino acids. V lost 0 bases and J lost 12, with 12 bases in between. The CDR3 region has the DNA TGTGCCAGCAGTTTAGCACAGGGTATTTGGCAGTTCTTC. This encodes CASSLAQGIWQFF.

This clonotype was found a few times. The rearrangement joins TRBV4-1 to TRBJ2-5; 10 bases align to TRBD1. The germline V gene encodes CDR1 MGHRA and CDR2 YSYEKL. The CDR3 runs 15 residues. Trimming removed 4 bases from V and 5 bases from J; junction bases left unmatched: 7. This chain's CDR3 is CASSPRDRGGETQYF. The CDR3 coding sequence is TGCGCCAGCAGCCCCCGGGACAGGGGCGGGGAGACCCAGTACTTC.